The next 8 T cell receptor beta chains were all read from a single sample in a study of Ad26.COV2.S vaccination and SARS-CoV-2 variants. Treatment reported: roughly 20 received Ad26.COV2.S at low or high dose, single or two shots; about 5 received placebo; per-sample allocation not given. Collection of samples fell on day 63 after the first vaccine or placebo injection. The table came from immunoSEQ multiplex PCR; TCRdb's copy has only in-frame clones and leaves some out. The sample consists of about 480,000 clones, around nine tenths of them appearing once. Sequences were derived from peripheral blood, sampled in a trial of Ad26.COV2.S vaccine versus placebo. The source of these receptors is a person between 18 and 59 years old who received the Ad26.COV2.S COVID-19 vaccine or a placebo.

This sequence joins TRBV7-2 and TRBJ2-7, with TRBD2 as a possible D gene (6 bases). V lost 0 bases and J 2 bases, leaving 23 bases between the germline ends. From germline, CDR1 is SGHTA and CDR2 FQGNSA. CDR3 size: 19 residues. The CDR3 loop reads CASSLAHSLGTPNTYEQYF. The CDR3 DNA reads TGTGCCAGCAGCTTAGCCCACAGTCTCGGGACTCCTAATACCTACGAGCAGTACTTC.

The V call is TRBV28, the J call TRBJ2-5; 11 bases fit TRBD2. J was trimmed by 1 base and V by 2 bases; bases with no gene match: 3. The CDR3 runs to 16 residues. CDR1 and CDR2 from the germline V gene are MDHEN and SYDVKM. CDR3 coding DNA: TGTGCCAGCAGTTTAATGGGACTAGCGGTCCAAGAGACCCAGTACTTC. Translated, it gives CASSLMGLAVQETQYF.

The gene calls are TRBV19 and TRBJ2-2; D assignment may be TRBD1 or TRBD2 (5 bases each). Trimming left V 7 bases short and J 3 bases short, with 18 bases between. The CDR3 loop spans 16 amino acids. The germline CDR1 and CDR2 sequences are LNHDA and SQIVND (reference sequence). CDR3 sequence reads: CASIGSGRAYTGELFF. The CDR3 bases are TGTGCCAGTATTGGGAGTGGCAGGGCATACACCGGGGAGCTGTTTTTT.

This chain connects TRBV7-2 to TRBJ2-1; D is possibly TRBD1 or TRBD2 (5 bases each). The CDR3 is 15 amino acids. Per the germline V gene, CDR1 is SGHTA and CDR2 is FQGNSA. The V and J ends lost 7 bases and 6 bases respectively, with 19 bases between them. This CDR3 reads CASNYPGPQVNEQFF. CDR3 nucleotides: TGTGCCAGCAACTACCCGGGACCTCAGGTCAATGAGCAGTTCTTC. Full variable domain (missing parts from reference TRBV7-2 and TRBJ2-1): GAGVSQSPSNKVTEKGKDVELRCDPISGHTALYWYRQSLGQGLEFLIYFQGNSAPDKSGLPSDRFSAERTGGSVSTLTIQRTQQEDSAVYLCASNYPGPQVNEQFFGPGTRLTVL.

The V and J genes are TRBV5-1 and TRBJ2-7; D is undetermined. Germline values: CDR1 SGHRS, CDR2 YFSETQ. The length of the CDR3 is 13 residues. V lost 4 bases, J lost 4 bases, and 12 bases lay in between. This CDR3 is CASSEQPRYEQYF. In DNA, the CDR3 is TGCGCCAGCAGCGAACAACCCAGGTACGAGCAGTACTTC.

V gene TRBV30 combines with J gene TRBJ1-1; D call uncertain. In germline, CDR1 is GTSNPN, CDR2 SVGIG (reference sequence). The CDR3 is 10 amino acids. Trimming cost V 8 bases and J 4 bases, with 8 bases left between them. CDR3 in amino acids: CAGSRTEAFF. For the CDR3, the DNA is TGTGCCGGTTCACGCACTGAAGCTTTCTTT. Full variable domain (rest looked up from reference TRBV30 and TRBJ1-1): SQTIHQWPATLVQPVGSPLSLECTVEGTSNPNLYWYRQAAGRGLQLLFYSVGIGQISSEVPQNLSASRPQDRQFILSSKKLLLSDSGFYLCAGSRTEAFFGQGTRLTVV.

The chain joins TRBV29-1 to TRBJ2-7; 8 positions match TRBD1. Unmatched junction bases numbered 1, after V lost 2 bases and J lost 4 bases. Germline CDR1 reads SQVTM; CDR2 reads ANQGSEA. The CDR3 covers 12 residues. CDR3 bases: TGCAGCGTTGAAAACAGGGGGTACGAGCAGTACTTC. Protein sequence: CSVENRGYEQYF.

The rearrangement links TRBV6-6 to TRBJ1-2, with D perhaps matching TRBD1 (5 bases). Trimming removed 0 bases from V and 6 bases from J, with 11 bases in between. The CDR3 is made up of 14 amino acids. Germline CDR1 is MNHNY and CDR2 is SVGAGI (reference sequence). The CDR3 DNA sequence: TGTGCCAGCAGTTACTCCGCCAGGGAACATGGCTACACCTTC. It yields the protein CASSYSAREHGYTF.